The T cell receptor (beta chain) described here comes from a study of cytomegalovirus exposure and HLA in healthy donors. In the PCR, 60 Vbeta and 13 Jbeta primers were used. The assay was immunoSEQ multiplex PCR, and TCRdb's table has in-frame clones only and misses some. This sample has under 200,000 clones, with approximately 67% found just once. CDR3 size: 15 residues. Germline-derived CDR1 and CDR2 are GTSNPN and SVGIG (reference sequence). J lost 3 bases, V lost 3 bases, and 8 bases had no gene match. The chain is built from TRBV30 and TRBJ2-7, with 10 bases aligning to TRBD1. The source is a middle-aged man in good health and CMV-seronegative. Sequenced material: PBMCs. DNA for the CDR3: TGTGCCTGGAGCGCCTCCGGGACAGGGGTCTACGAGCAGTACTTC. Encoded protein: CAWSASGTGVYEQYF.